Listed here are 24 T cell receptor beta chains from one sample, sequenced in a study of early T cells in non-severe SARS-CoV-2 infection. TCRdb ran MiXCR on the 5' RACE reads and lists one entry per CDR3 protein. The data hold 25,000 to 35,000 distinct CDR3 sequences, with around 7% observed a single time. Source material: whole blood. These receptors were taken from an adult who was a healthcare worker with PCR-confirmed SARS-CoV-2 infection or an uninfected control (not recorded which).

This clonotype was recorded at least ten times. The chain joins TRBV7-8 to TRBJ1-1; TRBD1 matches 11 bases. Germline CDR1 and CDR2: SGHVS and FQNEAQ. The trim removed 7 bases at V and 2 bases at J, leaving 12 bases unmatched. The CDR3 contains 17 residues. The CDR3: CASKPTRDRGINTEAFF. The CDR3 DNA sequence: TGTGCCAGCAAACCCACCAGGGACAGGGGGATAAACACTGAAGCTTTCTTT.

This clonotype was recorded at least ten times. This chain connects TRBV15 to TRBJ2-7; the D gene is possibly TRBD2 (5 bases). The CDR3 is 12 residues long. CDR1 and CDR2 (germline): LNHNV, YYDKDF (reference sequence). V dropped 4 bases and J dropped 9 bases, with 13 bases sitting between them. Here the CDR3 DNA reads TGTGCCACCAGCACCCCCCCGGCGGGGCAGTACTTC. It is translated as CATSTPPAGQYF.

The J gene is TRBJ2-7, the V gene TRBV7-2, with 7 nucleotides matching TRBD2. The CDR3 extends over 14 amino acids. The germline V gene encodes CDR1 SGHTA and CDR2 FQGNSA. Trimming removed 5 bases from V and 3 bases from J; junction bases left unmatched: 7. The CDR3 reads CASSPSRTSYEQYF. DNA of the CDR3: TGTGCCAGCAGCCCAAGCAGGACTAGCTACGAGCAGTACTTC.

This clonotype was counted ten times or more. V gene TRBV28 combines with J gene TRBJ2-5, with D unresolved. The CDR3 is 14 amino acids. V lost 6 bases, J lost 3 bases, and 14 bases lay in between. Germline CDR1 is MDHEN and CDR2 is SYDVKM. CDR3 in amino acids: CASSLMDRKETQYF. In DNA form, the CDR3 reads TGTGCCAGCAGCCTAATGGATCGAAAAGAGACCCAGTACTTC.

V and J are TRBV12-3 or TRBV12-4 and TRBJ2-3; 11 positions match TRBD2. This CDR3 has 15 amino acids. The trim removed 7 bases at V and 5 bases at J, leaving 8 bases unmatched. The CDR3 loop is CASIFGLAGGDTQYF. CDR3 sequence (DNA): TGTGCCAGCATCTTCGGGCTAGCGGGAGGAGATACGCAGTATTTT.

The table lists this clonotype with many counts. The J gene is TRBJ2-3, the V gene TRBV20-1, with TRBD2 matching over 7 bases. The V segment lost 0 bases and the J segment 6 bases; nucleotides outside the gene matches: 3. The length of the CDR3 is 13 residues. CDR1 is DFQATT and CDR2 is SNEGSKA in the germline V gene (reference sequence). The CDR3 DNA follows: TGCAGTGCTAGAGACGGCGGGAGTGATACGCAGTATTTT. Encoded protein: CSARDGGSDTQYF.

This clonotype was observed at least ten times. The V and J genes are TRBV7-8 and TRBJ1-2; 9 bases map to TRBD1. There are 13 residues in the CDR3. Germline lookup yields CDR1 SGHVS and CDR2 FQNEAQ. V gave up 5 bases and J gave up 6 bases; unmatched junction bases: 4. CDR3 region: CASSRRTGDGYTF. The CDR3 DNA is TGTGCCAGCAGCCGAAGGACAGGGGATGGCTACACCTTC. Together with reference TRBV7-8 and TRBJ1-2, the CDR3 gives the full variable domain: GAGVSQSPRYKVAKRGQDVALRCDPISGHVSLFWYQQALGQGPEFLTYFQNEAQLDKSGLPSDRFFAERPEGSVSTLKIQRTQQEDSAVYLCASSRRTGDGYTFGSGTRLTVV.

The J gene is TRBJ1-3, the V gene TRBV4-1; no firm D call. The germline gives CDR1 MGHRA, CDR2 YSYEKL. The CDR3 sequence is 15 residues long. With 6 bases removed from V and 0 bases from J, the gap between germline ends came to 12 bases. CDR3 in DNA: TGCGCCAGCAGGAGTCAGGTTAGCTCTGGAAACACCATATATTTT. Protein sequence: CASRSQVSSGNTIYF.

This clonotype was counted at least ten times. The chain combines TRBV6-2 or TRBV6-3 with TRBJ2-5; D gene uncertain. V lost 8 bases to trimming and J lost 2 bases, with 15 bases between them. Looked up from germline, CDR1 is MNHEY and CDR2 is SVGEGT. This CDR3 contains 14 residues. In nucleotides, the CDR3 is TGTGCCAGCGCCCCGAACGGGTTTCAAGAGACCCAGTACTTC. Protein sequence: CASAPNGFQETQYF.

This clonotype was seen many times. This rearrangement joins TRBV9 to TRBJ2-7; TRBD2 agrees at 12 bases. The length of the CDR3 is 15 residues. V lost 0 bases and J lost 6; bases outside the gene matches: 4. Germline CDR1 SGDLS, CDR2 YYNGEE. CDR3 coding DNA: TGTGCCAGCAGCGTAGGACTAGCGGGAGTCGGCGAGCAGTACTTC. Amino acids: CASSVGLAGVGEQYF.

This clonotype was detected only once. The chain combines TRBV29-1 with TRBJ2-5; unclear D gene. The germline V gene encodes CDR1 SQVTM and CDR2 ANQGSEA. The CDR3 runs 12 residues. V lost 6 bases and J lost 1, with 9 bases in between. The CDR3 loop is CSVLTTQETQYF. Written as DNA, the CDR3 is TGCAGCGTGTTGACAACCCAAGAGACCCAGTACTTC.

For this clonotype: Possible read error: a much larger clone is one base away. CDR3 sequence reads: CASSPRQGSNYGYAF. The DNA for the CDR3 is TGTGCCAGCAGCCCCCGACAGGGCTCTAACTATGGCTACGCCTTC. The J gene is TRBJ1-2, the V gene TRBV11-1; TRBD1 matches at 7 bases. CDR1 SGHAT and CDR2 FQDESV come from the germline V gene (reference sequence). This CDR3 is built from 15 residues.

V and J are TRBV20-1 and TRBJ2-1; D ambiguous. The CDR3 has 11 residues. Germline V gives CDR1 DFQATT, CDR2 SNEGSKA (reference sequence). V was cut by 5 bases and J by 6 bases, with 8 bases left in between. For the CDR3, the DNA is TGCAGTGCTCCCTCAGCCAATGAGCAGTTCTTC. Protein: CSAPSANEQFF.

Many counts were recorded for this clonotype. V and J are TRBV7-7 and TRBJ1-1; D not certain. This CDR3 has 13 amino acids. Germline CDR1 reads SSHAT; CDR2 reads FNYEAQ (reference sequence). The V gene lost 4 bases and the J gene lost 0 bases, with 6 bases spanning the gap. Here the CDR3 reads CASSSELNTEAFF. In DNA form, the CDR3 reads TGTGCCAGCAGCTCCGAATTGAACACTGAAGCTTTCTTT.

In its sample, this clonotype was seen many times. This chain uses TRBV6-5 with TRBJ1-5, with a weak D call TRBD1 (5 bases). The CDR3 spans 15 residues. From germline, CDR1 is MNHEY and CDR2 SVGAGI. V was trimmed by 5 bases and J by 2 bases, leaving 13 bases between them. The CDR3 spells CASSTGGNGNQPQHF. As DNA, the CDR3 is TGTGCCAGCAGTACAGGAGGGAATGGCAATCAGCCCCAGCATTTT.

The rearrangement uses TRBV2 and TRBJ2-7; D not certain. Germline CDR1 SNHLY, CDR2 FYNNEI. V was shortened by 3 bases and J by 4 bases, with 10 bases between the two germline ends. The CDR3 spans 13 residues. The CDR3 DNA sequence: TGTGCCAGCAGTGATATGCGGCGGTACGAGCAGTACTTC. Protein: CASSDMRRYEQYF.

The sample holds many counts of this clonotype. The V and J genes are TRBV4-3 and TRBJ2-3; D gene uncertain. V lost 0 bases, J lost 1 base, and 11 bases lay in between. This CDR3 is 16 amino acids long. Germline V CDR1 and CDR2: LGHNA, YSLEER. The CDR3 is CASSQEGSPGTDTQYF. The CDR3 DNA is TGCGCCAGCAGCCAAGAGGGCAGCCCTGGCACAGATACGCAGTATTTT.

At least ten counts were recorded for this clonotype. The chain couples TRBV29-1 to TRBJ1-5; D remains ambiguous. The CDR3 has 13 residues. Germline V gives CDR1 SQVTM, CDR2 ANQGSEA. The ends were cut back, 4 bases at V and 0 bases at J, with 7 bases in the middle. CDR3 loop: CSVGENSNQPQHF. The CDR3 bases are TGCAGCGTTGGCGAGAATAGCAATCAGCCCCAGCATTTT.

This chain links TRBV4-3 with TRBJ1-6; 8 bases align to TRBD1. This CDR3 contains 14 residues. Trimming took 0 bases from V and 10 from J; bases not matched to a gene: 2. Germline loops: CDR1 LGHNA, CDR2 YSLEER. This chain's CDR3 is CASSQDRGHSPLHF. The CDR3 coding sequence is TGCGCCAGCAGCCAAGACAGGGGGCACTCACCCCTCCACTTT.

This clonotype was detected many times. The chain uses TRBV20-1 and TRBJ1-1; 7 positions match TRBD1. The CDR3 contains 13 residues. Trimming at V came to 6 bases and at J to 4 bases, leaving 8 bases not matched to a gene. Per the germline V gene, CDR1 is DFQATT and CDR2 is SNEGSKA (reference sequence). DNA for the CDR3: TGCAGTGCCGACAGTCCAGGGGGCACTGAAGCTTTCTTT. It codes for CSADSPGGTEAFF.

This clonotype was found many times. The gene calls are TRBV4-1 and TRBJ1-5; 8 positions agree with TRBD1. Germline V gene data show CDR1 as MGHRA and CDR2 as YSYEKL. The ends lost 1 base at V and 6 bases at J; junction bases unmatched: 8. There are 16 residues in the CDR3. The CDR3 spells CASSQVGQENVQPQHF. CDR3 in DNA: TGCGCCAGCAGCCAAGTGGGACAGGAAAATGTTCAGCCCCAGCATTTT.

This clonotype was detected many times. The chain couples TRBV30 to TRBJ1-4; D call uncertain. This CDR3 contains 14 residues. Germline lookup yields CDR1 GTSNPN and CDR2 SVGIG (reference sequence). Trimming shortened V by 0 bases and J by 4 bases, and 9 bases separated the two germline ends. As DNA, the CDR3 is TGTGCCTGGAGTGTATCCCGCGATAATGAAAAACTGTTTTTT. Translation: CAWSVSRDNEKLFF.

The chain recombines TRBV7-2 with TRBJ2-3; 8 nucleotides match TRBD2. The length of the CDR3 is 14 residues. The trim removed 4 bases at V and 5 bases at J, leaving 5 bases unmatched. The germline CDR1 and CDR2 sequences are SGHTA and FQGNSA. CDR3 DNA: TGTGCCAGCAGCTCGGGACTAGTAATAGATACGCAGTATTTT. It is translated as CASSSGLVIDTQYF. Based on the CDR3 plus reference TRBV7-2 and TRBJ2-3, the full variable domain is GAGVSQSPSNKVTEKGKDVELRCDPISGHTALYWYRQSLGQGLEFLIYFQGNSAPDKSGLPSDRFSAERTGGSVSTLTIQRTQQEDSAVYLCASSSGLVIDTQYFGPGTRLTVL.

This clonotype occurred many times. The chain is built from TRBV7-2 and TRBJ2-7, with D possibly TRBD1 on 6 matching bases. The CDR3 is 14 residues long. V lost 5 bases and J lost 6, with 17 bases in between. Germline CDR1 is SGHTA and CDR2 is FQGNSA. CDR3 nucleotide sequence: TGTGCCAGCAGCCGTCCGGACAGATTAGGCGAGCAGTACTTC. This encodes CASSRPDRLGEQYF.